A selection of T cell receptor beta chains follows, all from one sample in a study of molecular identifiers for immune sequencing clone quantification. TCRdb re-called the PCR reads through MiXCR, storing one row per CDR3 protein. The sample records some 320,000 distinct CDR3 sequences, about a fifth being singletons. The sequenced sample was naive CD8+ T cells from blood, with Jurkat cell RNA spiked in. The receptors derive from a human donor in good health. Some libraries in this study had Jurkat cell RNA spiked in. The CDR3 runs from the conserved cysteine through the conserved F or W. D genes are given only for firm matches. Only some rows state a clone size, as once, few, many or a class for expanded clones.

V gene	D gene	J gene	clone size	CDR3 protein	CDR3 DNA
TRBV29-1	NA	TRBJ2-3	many	CSVEKLGATDTQYF	TGCAGCGTTGAAAAGCTGGGAGCCACAGATACGCAGTATTTT
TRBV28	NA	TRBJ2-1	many	CASSPRLGARNEQFF	TGTGCCAGCAGTCCCCGGTTAGGGGCGCGTAATGAGCAGTTCTTC
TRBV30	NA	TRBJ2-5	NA	CAWTTAETQYF	TGTGCCTGGACCACCGCAGAGACCCAGTACTTC
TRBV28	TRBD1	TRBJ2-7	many	CASSSRTGRYEQYF	TGTGCCAGCAGTTCCAGGACAGGGCGCTACGAGCAGTACTTC
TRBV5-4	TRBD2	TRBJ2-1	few	CASSPGLAHNEQFF	TGTGCCAGCAGCCCGGGACTAGCGCACAATGAGCAGTTCTTC
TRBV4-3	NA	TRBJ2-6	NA	CASSQDRETAGANVLTF	TGCGCCAGCAGCCAAGATCGGGAAACAGCCGGGGCCAACGTCCTGACTTTC
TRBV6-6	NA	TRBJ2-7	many	CASSYSPGSSYEQYF	TGTGCCAGCAGTTACTCTCCCGGGAGCTCCTACGAGCAGTACTTC
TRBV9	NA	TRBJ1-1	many	CASSPSGGKGTEAFF	TGTGCCAGCAGCCCTAGCGGGGGGAAAGGCACTGAAGCTTTCTTT
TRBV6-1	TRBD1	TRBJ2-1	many	CASSIRQGPYNEQFF	TGTGCCAGCAGTATCAGACAGGGCCCCTACAATGAGCAGTTCTTC
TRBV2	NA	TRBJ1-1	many	CARRKSVEENTEAFF	TGTGCCAGAAGGAAGTCCGTAGAGGAGAACACTGAAGCTTTCTTT
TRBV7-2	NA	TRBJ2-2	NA	CASSIGRMAGGELFF	TGTGCCAGCAGCATTGGGCGGATGGCTGGCGGGGAGCTGTTTTTT
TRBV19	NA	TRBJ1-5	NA	CASRDGENQPQHF	TGTGCCAGTAGGGACGGCGAGAATCAGCCCCAGCATTTT
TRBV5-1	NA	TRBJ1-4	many	CASSLSQGATNEKLFF	TGCGCCAGCAGCTTGTCGCAGGGAGCAACTAATGAAAAACTGTTTTTT
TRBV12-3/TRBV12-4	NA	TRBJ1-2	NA	CASSSSRGYTF	TGTGCCAGCAGTTCGTCCCGAGGCTACACCTTC
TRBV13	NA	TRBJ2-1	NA	CASSPSLESSYNEQFF	TGTGCCAGCAGCCCCTCCCTAGAGAGCTCCTACAATGAGCAGTTCTTC
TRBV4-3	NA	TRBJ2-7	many	CASSQHWTGGYYEQYF	TGCGCCAGCAGCCAACATTGGACAGGAGGGTACTACGAGCAGTACTTC
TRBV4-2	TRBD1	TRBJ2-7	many	CASRDRSSYEQYF	TGTGCCAGCCGGGACAGGAGCTCCTACGAGCAGTACTTC
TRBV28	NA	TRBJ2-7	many	CASSSPGTFRNSPSYEQYF	TGTGCCAGCAGCTCCCCCGGGACCTTCCGCAACTCGCCGTCCTACGAGCAGTACTTC
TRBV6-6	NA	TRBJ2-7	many	CASSYPGALEQYF	TGTGCCAGCAGTTACCCAGGGGCTCTGGAGCAGTACTTC
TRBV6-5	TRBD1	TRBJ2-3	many	CASSYTGVGSTDTQYF	TGTGCCAGCAGTTACACAGGGGTCGGGAGCACAGATACGCAGTATTTT
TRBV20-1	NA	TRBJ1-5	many	CSARDWPAADVNQPQHF	TGCAGTGCTAGAGATTGGCCAGCGGCTGATGTCAATCAGCCCCAGCATTTT
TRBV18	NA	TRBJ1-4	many	CASSLSGGDATNEKLFF	TGTGCCAGCTCCCTTAGCGGAGGAGATGCAACTAATGAAAAACTGTTTTTT
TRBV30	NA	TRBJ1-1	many	CAWSVRWGHTEAFF	TGTGCCTGGAGTGTAAGGTGGGGGCACACTGAAGCTTTCTTT
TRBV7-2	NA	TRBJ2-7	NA	CASSASAGTSSYEQYF	TGTGCCAGCAGCGCGTCTGCAGGGACCAGCTCCTACGAGCAGTACTTC
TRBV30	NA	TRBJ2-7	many	CAWSVSGSTEQYF	TGTGCCTGGAGTGTCTCGGGTAGTACCGAGCAGTACTTC
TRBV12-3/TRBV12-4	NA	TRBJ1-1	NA	CASRQSRDQHTEAFF	TGTGCCAGCAGACAGAGCCGGGACCAGCACACTGAAGCTTTCTTT
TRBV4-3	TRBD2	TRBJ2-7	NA	CASSQEWTRVSEEQYF	TGCGCCAGCAGCCAAGAATGGACTAGGGTGTCGGAAGAGCAGTACTTC
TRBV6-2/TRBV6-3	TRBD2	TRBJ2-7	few	CASSSGAGGFEQYF	TGTGCCAGCAGTTCCGGGGCCGGGGGGTTCGAGCAGTACTTC
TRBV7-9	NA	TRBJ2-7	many	CASSLGDGQFYEQYF	TGTGCCAGCAGCTTAGGGGACGGCCAATTCTACGAGCAGTACTTC
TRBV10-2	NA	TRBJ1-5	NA	CASSESRPYSNQPQHF	TGCGCCAGCAGTGAGTCTCGACCGTATAGCAATCAGCCCCAGCATTTT
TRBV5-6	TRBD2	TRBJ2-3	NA	CTSSLAGGASDTQYF	TGTACCAGCAGCTTGGCCGGGGGGGCATCAGATACGCAGTATTTT
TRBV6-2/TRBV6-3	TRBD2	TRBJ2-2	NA	CASSGGPTGELFF	TGTGCCTCCTCGGGAGGCCCCACCGGGGAGCTGTTTTTT
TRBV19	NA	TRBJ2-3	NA	CASNSQSRGFSTDTQYF	TGTGCCAGTAACTCTCAATCCCGGGGTTTTAGCACAGATACGCAGTATTTT
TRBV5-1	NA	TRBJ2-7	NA	CASSLARTEVYEQYF	TGCGCCAGCAGCTTAGCCCGGACAGAAGTCTACGAGCAGTACTTC
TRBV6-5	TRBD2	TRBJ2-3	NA	CASSYSPFSGGGKGGLDTQYF	TGTGCCAGCAGTTACTCGCCTTTTAGCGGGGGGGGGAAGGGGGGTCTGGATACGCAGTATTTT
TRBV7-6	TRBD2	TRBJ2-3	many	CASSLLTSGSTDTQYF	TGTGCCAGCAGCTTATTGACTAGCGGGAGCACAGATACGCAGTATTTT
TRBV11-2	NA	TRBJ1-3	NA	CASSLTGTGNTIYF	TGTGCCAGCAGCCTAACAGGGACTGGAAACACCATATATTTT
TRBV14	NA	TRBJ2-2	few	CGSSQTGLLTGELFF	TGTGGCAGCAGCCAGACGGGACTTTTGACCGGGGAGCTGTTTTTT
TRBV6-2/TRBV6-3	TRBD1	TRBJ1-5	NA	CASSYLRDRVIDQPQHF	TGTGCCAGCAGTTACCTGCGGGACAGGGTGATTGATCAGCCCCAGCATTTT
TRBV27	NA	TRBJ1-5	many	CASSLGSPNQPQHF	TGTGCCAGCAGTTTAGGCAGTCCTAATCAGCCCCAGCATTTT
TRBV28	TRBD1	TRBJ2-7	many	CASSSSHRDRAYEQYF	TGTGCCAGCAGTTCCTCTCACCGGGACAGAGCCTACGAGCAGTACTTC
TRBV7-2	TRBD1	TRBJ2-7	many	CASSQVGQVFYEQYF	TGTGCCAGCAGCCAAGTGGGACAGGTATTTTACGAGCAGTACTTC
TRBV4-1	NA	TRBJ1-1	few	CASSQDSALRSYTEAFF	TGCGCCAGCAGCCAAGACAGCGCGCTAAGGTCCTACACTGAAGCTTTCTTT
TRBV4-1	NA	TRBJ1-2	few	CASSRGGDSGYGYTF	TGCGCCAGCAGCCGCGGGGGTGACTCTGGCTATGGCTACACCTTC
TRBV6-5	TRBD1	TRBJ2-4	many	CASSGQGADIQYF	TGTGCCAGCAGCGGACAGGGGGCGGACATTCAGTACTTC
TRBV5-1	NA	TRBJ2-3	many	CASSRRAGGGTDTQYF	TGCGCCAGCAGCCGAAGGGCAGGGGGGGGCACAGATACGCAGTATTTT
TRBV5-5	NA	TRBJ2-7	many	CASSFQDYSYEQYF	TGTGCCAGCAGCTTTCAGGACTACTCCTACGAGCAGTACTTC
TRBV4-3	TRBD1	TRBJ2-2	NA	CANSPTDRGLNGELFF	TGCGCCAACAGCCCCACGGACAGGGGGTTGAACGGGGAGCTGTTTTTT